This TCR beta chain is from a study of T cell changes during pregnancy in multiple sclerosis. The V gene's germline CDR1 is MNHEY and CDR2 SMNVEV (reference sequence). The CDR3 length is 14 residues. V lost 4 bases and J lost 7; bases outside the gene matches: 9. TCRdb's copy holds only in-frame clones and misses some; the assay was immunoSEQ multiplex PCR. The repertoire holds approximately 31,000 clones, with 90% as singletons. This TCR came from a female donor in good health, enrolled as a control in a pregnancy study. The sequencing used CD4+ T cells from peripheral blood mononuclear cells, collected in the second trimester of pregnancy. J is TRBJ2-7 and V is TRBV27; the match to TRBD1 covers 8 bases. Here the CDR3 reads CASSSGQGGWEQYF. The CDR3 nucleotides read TGTGCCAGCAGTTCCGGACAGGGAGGATGGGAGCAGTACTTC.